This TCR beta chain was sequenced for a study of Ad26.COV2.S vaccination and SARS-CoV-2 variants. As for treatment: 15 to 20 received Ad26.COV2.S at low or high dose, single or two shots; 5 received placebo; per-sample allocation not given. Sample collection was performed on day 63 after the first vaccine or placebo injection. Study-level findings and limits: Analyses that measured TCR breadth and depth may have underestimated total T cell responses.

Generated by immunoSEQ multiplex PCR, the TCRdb table keeps only in-frame clones and is missing some. The sample gives about half a million clones, 80% to 90% of which show up once; 1.5% to 2% is in the top ten. Trimming pared 4 bases from V and 4 bases from J, leaving 13 bases between. CDR3 length: 14 amino acids. Germline V gene sequence: CDR1 MGHDK, CDR2 SYGVNS. In the case of this clone: What it binds is not known.

This sequence originates from a person between 18 and 59 years old who received the Ad26.COV2.S COVID-19 vaccine or a placebo. The rearrangement joins TRBV25-1 to TRBJ1-1, with D possibly TRBD1 on 5 matching bases. Sequencing was performed on peripheral blood, taken in a trial of Ad26.COV2.S vaccine versus placebo. CDR3 in DNA: TGTGCCAGCAGTGGCCCAGGGTTGGGCACTGAAGCTTTCTTT. The encoded protein is CASSGPGLGTEAFF.